The 5 T cell receptor beta chains reported below all come from one sample, sequenced in a study of blood T cell repertoires in COVID-19. The method was immunoSEQ multiplex PCR; TCRdb's version includes in-frame clones alone and lacks a portion of them. The repertoire includes under 80,000 clones, around 79% of them detected once, and 11% sits in the top ten. The sequenced sample consisted of peripheral blood. The receptors here all came from a man between 45 and 60 years old with acute or convalescent COVID-19.

CDR3 DNA sequence: TGTGCCACCGGTGCGGCAGGGGTCACTGAAGCTTTCTTT. Translating it yields CATGAAGVTEAFF. The chain carries TRBV28 and TRBJ1-1, with D maybe TRBD1 (6 bases). V shed 10 bases and J shed 4 bases, with 16 bases lying between them. The CDR3 covers 13 residues. Germline V gene lookup returns CDR1 MDHEN and CDR2 SYDVKM.

The gene calls are TRBV6-5 and TRBJ2-7; TRBD1 aligns across 10 bases. The CDR3 has 15 amino acids. Germline CDR1 reads MNHEY; CDR2 reads SVGAGI. The V gene end was trimmed by 5 bases and the J gene end by 3 bases; junction bases not matched to a gene: 7. DNA for the CDR3: TGTGCCAGCAGTACTAGGGACAGGGGAGGCTACGAGCAGTACTTC. This translates into CASSTRDRGGYEQYF.

The J gene is TRBJ2-7, the V gene TRBV13, with 12 bases lining up with TRBD2. V was clipped by 5 bases and J by 3 bases; unmatched bases: 8. This CDR3 region has 16 residues. CDR1 is PRHDT, CDR2 FYEKMQ, per germline (reference sequence). The CDR3 loop is CASSPRTSGALYEQYF. The CDR3 DNA reads TGTGCCAGCAGCCCCAGGACTAGCGGGGCCCTCTACGAGCAGTACTTC. The full variable domain, its missing parts supplied by reference TRBV13 and TRBJ2-7, is AAGVIQSPRHLIKEKRETATLKCYPIPRHDTVYWYQQGPGQDPQFLISFYEKMQSDKGSIPDRFSAQQFSDYHSELNMSSLELGDSALYFCASSPRTSGALYEQYFGPGTRLTVT.

This rearrangement joins TRBV7-3 to TRBJ2-1; 7 bases are shared with TRBD1. This CDR3 has 16 amino acids. Germline CDR1 is SGHTA and CDR2 is FQGTGA. Germline trimming cut 4 bases from V and 0 bases from J; bases unmatched to any gene: 6. The CDR3 DNA sequence: TGTGCCAGCAGCTGGGAGAGGGGGCTCTCCTACAATGAGCAGTTCTTC. This sequence encodes CASSWERGLSYNEQFF.

This chain links TRBV9 with TRBJ1-2; maybe TRBD1 (6 bases). The V gene lost 8 bases and the J gene lost 4 bases, with 18 bases spanning the gap. The CDR3 has 14 amino acids. Germline V gene sequence: CDR1 SGDLS, CDR2 YYNGEE. CDR3 DNA: TGTGCCAGTACCCCGCAGGGGCAAACCTATGGCTACACCTTC. Its protein product is CASTPQGQTYGYTF.